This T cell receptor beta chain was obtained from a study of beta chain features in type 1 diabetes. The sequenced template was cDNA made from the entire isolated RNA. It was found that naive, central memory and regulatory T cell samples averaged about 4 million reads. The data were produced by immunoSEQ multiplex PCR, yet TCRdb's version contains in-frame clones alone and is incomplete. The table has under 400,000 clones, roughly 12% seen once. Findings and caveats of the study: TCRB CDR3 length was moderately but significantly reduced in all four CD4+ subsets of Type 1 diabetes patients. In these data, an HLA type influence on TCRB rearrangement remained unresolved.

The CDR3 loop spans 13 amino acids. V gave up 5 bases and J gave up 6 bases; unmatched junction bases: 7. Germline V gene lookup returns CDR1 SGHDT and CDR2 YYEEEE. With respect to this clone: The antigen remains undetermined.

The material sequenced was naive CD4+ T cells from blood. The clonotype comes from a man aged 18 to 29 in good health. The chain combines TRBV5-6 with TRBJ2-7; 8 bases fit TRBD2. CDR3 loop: CASRYGTRGEQYF. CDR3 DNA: TGTGCCAGCAGATACGGGACTAGAGGCGAGCAGTACTTC. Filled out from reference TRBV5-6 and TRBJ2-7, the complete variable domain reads DAGVTQSPTHLIKTRGQQVTLRCSPKSGHDTVSWYQQALGQGPQFIFQYYEEEERQRGNFPDRFSGHQFPNYSSELNVNALLLGDSALYLCASRYGTRGEQYFGPGTRLTVT.